These T cell receptor beta chains were read from a single sample in a study of cytomegalovirus exposure and HLA in healthy donors. Generated by immunoSEQ multiplex PCR, the TCRdb table keeps only in-frame clones and is missing some. The table lists about 140,000 clones, roughly four fifths of them singletons. The specimen was PBMCs. Receptors originate from a male donor in good health and CMV-seronegative. CDR3s include the opening cysteine and the closing phenylalanine or tryptophan. A D gene is named only where the DNA matches it firmly. Some rows mark clone size as missing; the rest say once, few, many or name a class of expanded clone.

TRBV28	-	-	TRBJ2-7	TGTGCCAGCAGTATGGGGGGGGGCCTCCCCTACGAGCAGTACTTC	CASSMGGGLPYEQYF
TRBV11-2	TRBD2	-	TRBJ2-3	TGTGCCAGCAGCCCCCGGACTAGCCCAGATACGCAGTATTTT	CASSPRTSPDTQYF
TRBV2	TRBD2	-	TRBJ2-4	TGTGCCAGCAGGGGACTAGCGGGAGTCCGTAACATTCAGTACTTC	CASRGLAGVRNIQYF
TRBV27	TRBD1	-	TRBJ1-2	TGTGCCAGCGGTGACAGGGATGATGCTAACTATGGCTACACCTTC	CASGDRDDANYGYTF
TRBV5-5	-	-	TRBJ1-5	TGTGCCAGCAGCCTTTGGGGCGACGGCAATCAGCCCCAGCATTTT	CASSLWGDGNQPQHF
TRBV5-3	-	-	TRBJ1-5	TGTGCCAGAAGCTTGGGAGGCCCAGAGAATCAGCCCCAGCATTTT	CARSLGGPENQPQHF
TRBV7-6	TRBD1	-	TRBJ2-2	TGTGCCAGCAGCCCGGGACAGGGTCCGACCGGGGAGCTGTTTTTT	CASSPGQGPTGELFF
TRBV7-2	-	-	TRBJ2-5	TGTGCCAGCAGCTTGACAGGTACAGAGACCCAGTACTTC	CASSLTGTETQYF
TRBV6-6	-	-	TRBJ2-2	TGTGCCAGCAGTTACCCGGGATACACCGGGGAGCTGTTTTTT	CASSYPGYTGELFF
TRBV2	-	-	TRBJ2-2	TGTGCCAGCAGTGAAGACACTACGAACACCGGGGAGCTGTTTTTT	CASSEDTTNTGELFF
TRBV19	TRBD2	few	TRBJ2-6	TGTGCCAGCACTTGGGGGGAGGGGACTGGGGCCAACGTCCTGACTTTC	CASTWGEGTGANVLTF
TRBV9	-	-	TRBJ2-2	TGTGCCAGCATCCACAGGGACACCGGGGAGCTGTTTTTT	CASIHRDTGELFF
TRBV27	TRBD1	once	TRBJ2-5	TGTGCCAGCAGGTCCACAGGGGTAGGGGAGCAGTACTTC	CASRSTGVGEQYF
TRBV5-1	-	-	TRBJ1-5	TGCGCCAGCAGTGAAGAGACGGGAGTTGGGCCCCAGCATTTT	CASSEETGVGPQHF
TRBV5-1	-	-	TRBJ1-1	TGCGCCAGCAGCCCGTTCAGGATGAACACTGAAGCTTTCTTT	CASSPFRMNTEAFF
TRBV30	-	-	TRBJ2-4	TGTGCCTGGAGTGTAGAGGGATTTCAGTACTTC	CAWSVEGFQYF
TRBV6-5	-	-	TRBJ1-1	TGTGCCAGCAGACACTCAGGGTGGGGGGACACTGAAGCTTTCTTT	CASRHSGWGDTEAFF
TRBV7-2	TRBD2	-	TRBJ2-7	TGTGCCAGCAGCTTAACGACTAGCGGGAGCTACGAGCAGTACTTC	CASSLTTSGSYEQYF
TRBV14	-	-	TRBJ2-3	TGTGCCAGCAGCCAAGGCCCAGGCACAGATACGCAGTATTTT	CASSQGPGTDTQYF
TRBV4-1	TRBD1	-	TRBJ2-3	TGCGCCAGCAGCTCTTCCCAGGGGGCGCTTGGAGATACGCAGTATTTT	CASSSSQGALGDTQYF
TRBV6-1	TRBD1	-	TRBJ1-1	TGTGCCAGCAGTGAACGTCACAGGGGAACTGAAGCTTTCTTT	CASSERHRGTEAFF
TRBV27	TRBD1	once	TRBJ2-7	TGTGCCAGCAGTTTTTTCCAGGGGGCCTACGAGCAGTACTTC	CASSFFQGAYEQYF
TRBV7-2	-	few	TRBJ1-5	TGTGCCAGCAGCTTAGTTTGGGGGAGGGAGGGATGGCCCCAGCATTTT	CASSLVWGREGWPQHF
TRBV10-2	TRBD2	-	TRBJ2-2	TGCGCCAGCCGACTAGCGGGGAACACCGGGGAGCTGTTTTTT	CASRLAGNTGELFF
TRBV2	TRBD1	-	TRBJ1-2	TGTGCCAGCAGGGCGGGACAGGGGATAGAGGAAGACTATGGCTACACCTTC	CASRAGQGIEEDYGYTF
TRBV11-2	TRBD1	-	TRBJ2-5	TGTGCCAGCAGATTCTTCACAGGGGGCGGCCAAGAGACCCAGTACTTC	CASRFFTGGGQETQYF
TRBV14	TRBD2	once	TRBJ2-1	TGTGCCAGCAGCCAAACAGGGACTAGCGGGAGGAATGAGCAGTTCTTC	CASSQTGTSGRNEQFF
TRBV28	TRBD1	-	TRBJ2-7	TGTGCCAGCAGCACACAGGGGGCCCCGGGCTACGAGCAGTACTTC	CASSTQGAPGYEQYF
TRBV9	TRBD2	few	TRBJ2-1	TGTGCCAGCAGCGTAGGCCCAGCGGGATACAATGAGCAGTTCTTC	CASSVGPAGYNEQFF
TRBV4-3	TRBD2	-	TRBJ2-3	TGCGCCACTAGCGGGGGCGTAGGTGATACGCAGTATTTT	CATSGGVGDTQYF
TRBV13	-	few	TRBJ2-1	TGTGCCACCATCGGGCGGGGACCTGAGCAGTTCTTC	CATIGRGPEQFF
TRBV5-6	-	-	TRBJ1-1	TGTGCCAGCAGCTTACAGGTACAGGGTGAAGCTTTCTTT	CASSLQVQGEAFF
TRBV4-3	TRBD2	-	TRBJ2-2	TGCGCCAGCAGCCTTACTAGCGGGACAACCGGGGAGCTGTTTTTT	CASSLTSGTTGELFF
TRBV11-2	-	-	TRBJ2-6	TGTGTCAGCAGCCCAACGCCCGGGGGCTCTGGGGCCAACGTCCTGACTTTC	CVSSPTPGGSGANVLTF
TRBV2	-	-	TRBJ1-5	TGTGCCAGCAGTGACAGGATGATAAGTCAGCCCCAGCATTTT	CASSDRMISQPQHF
TRBV27	TRBD1	few	TRBJ2-7	TGTGCCAGTCGATTAGGACAGGGGAGGTACGAGCAGTACTTC	CASRLGQGRYEQYF
TRBV4-3	TRBD2	-	TRBJ2-1	TGCGCCAGCAGCCAAGCGACGGGACTATTTGAGCAGTTCTTC	CASSQATGLFEQFF
TRBV19	TRBD1	-	TRBJ2-7	TGTGCCAGTGGACAGGGTCTATCCTACGAGCAGTACTTC	CASGQGLSYEQYF
TRBV2	-	-	TRBJ2-1	TGTGCCAGCAGCCAAGAAAAGTTGGCCGGGAATGAGCAGTTCTTC	CASSQEKLAGNEQFF
TRBV19	-	-	TRBJ1-2	TGTGCCAGTAGTATGGCGGGGGTTGGATATGGCTACACCTTC	CASSMAGVGYGYTF
TRBV15	TRBD2	-	TRBJ2-7	TGTGCCACCAGCAGAGACGGGCGGGAGGGCGTCAAGCAGTACTTC	CATSRDGREGVKQYF
TRBV9	-	-	TRBJ1-1	TGTGCCAGCAGCGTAGGTATACAGGAGTTTAACACTGAAGCTTTCTTT	CASSVGIQEFNTEAFF
TRBV29-1	TRBD1	once	TRBJ2-1	TGCAGCGTCCGGCTCAGGGGGCCATACAATGAGCAGTTCTTC	CSVRLRGPYNEQFF
TRBV7-2	-	-	TRBJ2-2	TGTGCCAGCAGCTTATCACGGAGTACCGGGGAGCTGTTTTTT	CASSLSRSTGELFF
TRBV7-8	TRBD2	-	TRBJ2-2	TGTGCCAGCAGCTCGTTAGCGGGAGTGGACGGGGAGCTGTTTTTT	CASSSLAGVDGELFF
TRBV10-3	-	once	TRBJ2-5	TGTGCCATCCTCCCCGGATCCAGGGGACAAGAGACCCAGTACTTC	CAILPGSRGQETQYF
TRBV29-1	TRBD1	-	TRBJ1-2	TGCAGCGCCGTGGAGGGACAGGGCGGCTATGGCTACACCTTC	CSAVEGQGGYGYTF
TRBV14	TRBD1	-	TRBJ2-5	TGTGCCAGCAGCCAAGATTTTGGGACAGATCAAGAGACCCAGTACTTC	CASSQDFGTDQETQYF
TRBV6-4	TRBD1	-	TRBJ2-7	TGTGCCAGCAGTGACCCGGGACAGCTTAATTACGAGCAGTACTTC	CASSDPGQLNYEQYF
TRBV9	-	-	TRBJ2-7	TGTGCCAGCAGCGTAGAAGTTGGAGACTACGAGCAGTACTTC	CASSVEVGDYEQYF